This T cell receptor (beta chain) stems from a study of blood T cell repertoires in COVID-19. Study-level background: Nucleic acid was either cDNA or gDNA, and it came from T cells, B-cell-depleted T cells, or PBMCs.

Using immunoSEQ multiplex PCR, the repertoire was profiled, and TCRdb retains in-frame clones only, with some absent. The data contain approximately 350,000 clones, 65% to 85% of them singletons. The CDR3 runs 13 residues. Trimming removed 5 bases at V and 6 bases at J, with 11 bases between. The germline gives CDR1 MNHNY, CDR2 SVGAGI (reference sequence). The rearrangement links TRBV6-6 to TRBJ2-1; D possibly corresponds to TRBD2 (5 bases). The receptor was derived from a man younger than 40 with active or convalescent COVID-19. Sequences were obtained from peripheral blood. The CDR3 nucleotides read TGTGCCAGCAGTACTAGTACTAGCAATGAGCAGTTCTTC. Translation: CASSTSTSNEQFF.